This is a list of T cell receptor beta chains from one sample in a study of beta chain features in type 1 diabetes. Libraries were prepared by immunoSEQ multiplex PCR; TCRdb keeps only in-frame clonotypes and omits some of them. The profile shows 160,000 or so clones, 7% to 9.5% of them singletons. Sequencing used central memory CD4+ T cells from blood. These receptors originate from a woman in her 30s with type 1 diabetes. The CDR3 runs from the conserved cysteine through the conserved F or W. A D gene is named only where the DNA matches it firmly. Size tells how often a clone was seen (once, few, many) or the class of an expanded clone, and some rows leave it out.

TRBJ1-5,TRBV15,TRBD1,few,TGTGCCACCAGCCCCGGCAACAGTGACAGGGCCCAGCATTTT,CATSPGNSDRAQHF
TRBJ1-1,TRBV14,NA,NA,TGTGCCAGCAGTCGCAACAGGAACACTGAAGCTTTCTTT,CASSRNRNTEAFF
TRBJ2-5,TRBV14,NA,NA,TGTGCCAGCAGCCGTCAGGACGGGATTGAGACCCAGTACTTC,CASSRQDGIETQYF
TRBJ2-7,TRBV7-8,TRBD1,NA,TGTGCCAGCAGCTCCCCGGGGACAGGGCGCGAGCAGTACTTC,CASSSPGTGREQYF
TRBJ2-1,TRBV5-4,TRBD2,many,TGTGCCAGCAGCTTGACTAGCGGGAGTGGGTATGAGCAGTTCTTC,CASSLTSGSGYEQFF
TRBJ1-5,TRBV30,TRBD1,NA,TGTGCCTGGAAACACCCCAGGGGGAATCAGCCCCAGCATTTT,CAWKHPRGNQPQHF
TRBJ2-2,TRBV7-7,NA,NA,TGTGCTAGCAGCTCGGACAGGGAGGGGACCGGGGAGCTGTTTTTT,CASSSDREGTGELFF
TRBJ1-3,TRBV25-1,NA,few,TGTGCCAGCAGTTCCGACAGGGGAAACACCATATATTTT,CASSSDRGNTIYF
TRBJ2-5,TRBV4-1,TRBD2,few,TGCGCCAGCAGTCTCCGCCCGGGTAGCGGGGAGGAGACCCAGTACTTC,CASSLRPGSGEETQYF
TRBJ1-5,TRBV5-1,TRBD1,few,TGCGCCAGCAGCGAGACAGGGCATGGCGGTCAGCCCCAGCATTTT,CASSETGHGGQPQHF
TRBJ1-2,TRBV29-1,TRBD1,NA,TGCAGCGTTGGGACAGGGTCGGACTATGGCTACACCTTC,CSVGTGSDYGYTF
TRBJ1-1,TRBV11-2,NA,NA,TGTGCCAGCAGCTTATTCGGACTGACCACTGAAGCTTTCTTT,CASSLFGLTTEAFF
TRBJ1-5,TRBV15,TRBD1,NA,TGTGCCACCAGCTCCCAGGGGGGTCAGCCCCAGCATTTT,CATSSQGGQPQHF
TRBJ2-3,TRBV29-1,TRBD2,NA,TGCAGCGTTTGGCGGGAGGCCACAGATACGCAGTATTTT,CSVWREATDTQYF
TRBJ1-1,TRBV10-3,TRBD1,few,TGTGCCACGGCCTCCAACAGGGGACGGTCCACTGAAGCTTTCTTT,CATASNRGRSTEAFF
TRBJ2-1,TRBV11-1,NA,NA,TGTGCCAGCAGCTCGGGGTTCTACAATGAGCAGTTCTTC,CASSSGFYNEQFF
TRBJ2-3,TRBV7-7,TRBD1,NA,TGTGCTAGCAGCTTAGGGACAGGGACAGATACGCAGTATTTT,CASSLGTGTDTQYF
TRBJ2-5,TRBV19,TRBD1,few,TGTGCCAGTACGAGACAGGGAATGGAAGAGACCCAGTACTTC,CASTRQGMEETQYF
TRBJ2-7,TRBV7-3,NA,few,TGTGCCAGCAGCTTAGTCGTCGGGGGATATTACGAGCAGTACTTC,CASSLVVGGYYEQYF
TRBJ1-5,TRBV27,NA,few,TGTGCCAGCAGTTACAGGGCTGGCAATCAGCCCCAGCATTTT,CASSYRAGNQPQHF
TRBJ1-1,TRBV18,NA,few,TGTGCCAGCCGTACAGTGAACACTGAAGCTTTCTTT,CASRTVNTEAFF
TRBJ1-2,TRBV7-9,TRBD1,few,TGTGCCAGCAGCGAGTTGGACAGGGCGACTAACTATGGCTACACCTTC,CASSELDRATNYGYTF
TRBJ2-1,TRBV5-1,NA,few,TGCGCCAGCAGCCAGGGATATTCGGATGAGCAGTTCTTC,CASSQGYSDEQFF
TRBJ2-7,TRBV18,NA,many,TGTGCCAGCTCACCTTCTACTAGGTACTACGAGCAGTACTTC,CASSPSTRYYEQYF
TRBJ2-5,TRBV5-1,TRBD2,NA,TGCGCCAGCGGGCGGGGGACCCAAGAGACCCAGTACTTC,CASGRGTQETQYF
TRBJ1-2,TRBV4-1,NA,few,TGCGCCAGCAGCCAAGTAGCATCAAGCTATGGCTACACCTTC,CASSQVASSYGYTF
TRBJ1-2,TRBV7-6,TRBD1,NA,TGTGCCAGCAGCTTTACCGGACAGGGGGGGTCTGGCTACACCTTC,CASSFTGQGGSGYTF